The 10 T cell receptor beta chains reported below all come from one sample, sequenced in a study of identifying expanded T cells in peripheral blood. The method was immunoSEQ multiplex PCR; TCRdb's version includes in-frame clones alone and lacks a portion of them. There are some 75,000 clones in the sample; 85% to 90% occur only once, and 3% to 3.5% lies in the top ten. Sequenced: blood. All receptors come from a person aged 18-70 years in good health.

V is TRBV14 and J is TRBJ2-5; a possible D gene is TRBD2 (5 bases). CDR3 size: 15 residues. Germline CDR1 and CDR2: SGHDN and FVKESK. V dropped 4 bases and J dropped 5 bases, with 17 bases sitting between them. The CDR3 DNA follows: TGTGCCAGCAGCCCCAATCACGGGGTCGTGGAGACCCAGTACTTC. This translates into CASSPNHGVVETQYF.

The chain combines TRBV4-1 with TRBJ1-3, with TRBD1 identical over 10 bases. CDR1 MGHRA and CDR2 YSYEKL come from the germline V gene. The CDR3 runs 15 residues. The junction had 2 bases not matched to a gene; V was cut back by 3 bases and J by 3 bases. The CDR3 sequence is CASSQTGGYGNTIYF. The DNA for the CDR3 is TGCGCCAGCAGCCAGACAGGGGGCTATGGAAACACCATATATTTT.

V and J are TRBV6-5 and TRBJ1-4; 8 bases map to TRBD1. V shed 6 bases, J shed 8 bases, and the junction held 11 bases outside the gene matches. The CDR3 is made up of 15 amino acids. In germline, CDR1 is MNHEY, CDR2 SVGAGI. CDR3 sequence reads: CASRTTGVRGEKLFF. For the CDR3, the DNA is TGTGCCAGCAGGACGACAGGGGTTAGGGGGGAAAAACTGTTTTTT.

The chain has TRBV10-2 and TRBJ2-7; 13 positions agree with TRBD2. CDR3 size: 13 residues. Germline trimming cut 10 bases from V and 2 bases from J; bases unmatched to any gene: 2. Germline CDR1 is WSHSY and CDR2 is SAAADI. For the CDR3, the DNA is TGCGCCACGGGACTAGCGGGGCCCTACGAGCAGTACTTC. The encoded protein is CATGLAGPYEQYF.

This chain joins TRBV29-1 and TRBJ2-3; D is perhaps TRBD1 or TRBD2 (5 bases each). The CDR3 runs 16 residues. Trimming cost V 5 bases and J 3 bases, with 21 bases left between them. CDR1 is SQVTM, CDR2 ANQGSEA, per germline. DNA for the CDR3: TGCAGCGTTTGGAGAAGGGCGGAGAGGGGTACAGATACGCAGTATTTT. It translates to CSVWRRAERGTDTQYF.

J is TRBJ1-3 and V is TRBV28; the match to TRBD1 covers 8 bases. V lost 4 bases, J lost 6 bases, and 8 bases stayed unmatched. This CDR3 is built from 15 residues. Germline assignment: CDR1 MDHEN and CDR2 SYDVKM. The CDR3 sequence: CASSSSGGKENTIYF. DNA for the CDR3: TGTGCCAGCAGTTCCTCAGGGGGCAAGGAAAACACCATATATTTT.

J is TRBJ1-6 and V is TRBV6-6, with 8 bases aligning to TRBD1. V trimming: 6 bases; J trimming: 9 bases; junction bases outside the gene matches: 10. The CDR3 is made up of 15 amino acids. Germline CDR1 reads MNHNY; CDR2 reads SVGAGI (reference sequence). Here the CDR3 DNA reads TGTGCCAGCAGAGACCGGACAGGGAGGGGTTCACCCCTCCACTTT. Translated, it gives CASRDRTGRGSPLHF.

The rearrangement joins TRBV28 to TRBJ2-4; weak D call: TRBD1 (5 bases). This CDR3 is 14 amino acids long. Germline CDR1 reads MDHEN; CDR2 reads SYDVKM. Trimming took 5 bases from V and 3 from J, leaving 11 bases between them. CDR3 residues: CASSAQGVKNIQYF. The CDR3 nucleotides are TGTGCCAGCAGTGCCCAGGGTGTCAAAAACATTCAGTACTTC.

V and J are TRBV4-1 and TRBJ2-5; D might be TRBD1 or TRBD2, each matching 5 bases. CDR3 length: 15 residues. Trimming took off 3 bases at V and 2 bases at J, with 13 bases between the two ends. Germline loops: CDR1 MGHRA, CDR2 YSYEKL. The CDR3 coding sequence is TGCGCCAGCAGCCACACGACGGGGCCTCAAGAGACCCAGTACTTC. This translates into CASSHTTGPQETQYF.

The chain joins TRBV7-6 to TRBJ2-1, with 9 bases identical to TRBD1. This CDR3 is 15 amino acids long. Germline CDR1 SGHVS, CDR2 FNYEAQ. Trimming cost V 0 bases and J 6 bases; bases outside gene matches: 3. The CDR3 region is CASSLARTGVNEQFF. As DNA, the CDR3 is TGTGCCAGCAGCTTAGCCCGGACAGGGGTCAATGAGCAGTTCTTC. Together with reference TRBV7-6 and TRBJ2-1, the CDR3 gives the full variable domain: GAGVSQSPRYKVTKRGQDVALRCDPISGHVSLYWYRQALGQGPEFLTYFNYEAQQDKSGLPNDRFSAERPEGSISTLTIQRTEQRDSAMYRCASSLARTGVNEQFFGPGTRLTVL.